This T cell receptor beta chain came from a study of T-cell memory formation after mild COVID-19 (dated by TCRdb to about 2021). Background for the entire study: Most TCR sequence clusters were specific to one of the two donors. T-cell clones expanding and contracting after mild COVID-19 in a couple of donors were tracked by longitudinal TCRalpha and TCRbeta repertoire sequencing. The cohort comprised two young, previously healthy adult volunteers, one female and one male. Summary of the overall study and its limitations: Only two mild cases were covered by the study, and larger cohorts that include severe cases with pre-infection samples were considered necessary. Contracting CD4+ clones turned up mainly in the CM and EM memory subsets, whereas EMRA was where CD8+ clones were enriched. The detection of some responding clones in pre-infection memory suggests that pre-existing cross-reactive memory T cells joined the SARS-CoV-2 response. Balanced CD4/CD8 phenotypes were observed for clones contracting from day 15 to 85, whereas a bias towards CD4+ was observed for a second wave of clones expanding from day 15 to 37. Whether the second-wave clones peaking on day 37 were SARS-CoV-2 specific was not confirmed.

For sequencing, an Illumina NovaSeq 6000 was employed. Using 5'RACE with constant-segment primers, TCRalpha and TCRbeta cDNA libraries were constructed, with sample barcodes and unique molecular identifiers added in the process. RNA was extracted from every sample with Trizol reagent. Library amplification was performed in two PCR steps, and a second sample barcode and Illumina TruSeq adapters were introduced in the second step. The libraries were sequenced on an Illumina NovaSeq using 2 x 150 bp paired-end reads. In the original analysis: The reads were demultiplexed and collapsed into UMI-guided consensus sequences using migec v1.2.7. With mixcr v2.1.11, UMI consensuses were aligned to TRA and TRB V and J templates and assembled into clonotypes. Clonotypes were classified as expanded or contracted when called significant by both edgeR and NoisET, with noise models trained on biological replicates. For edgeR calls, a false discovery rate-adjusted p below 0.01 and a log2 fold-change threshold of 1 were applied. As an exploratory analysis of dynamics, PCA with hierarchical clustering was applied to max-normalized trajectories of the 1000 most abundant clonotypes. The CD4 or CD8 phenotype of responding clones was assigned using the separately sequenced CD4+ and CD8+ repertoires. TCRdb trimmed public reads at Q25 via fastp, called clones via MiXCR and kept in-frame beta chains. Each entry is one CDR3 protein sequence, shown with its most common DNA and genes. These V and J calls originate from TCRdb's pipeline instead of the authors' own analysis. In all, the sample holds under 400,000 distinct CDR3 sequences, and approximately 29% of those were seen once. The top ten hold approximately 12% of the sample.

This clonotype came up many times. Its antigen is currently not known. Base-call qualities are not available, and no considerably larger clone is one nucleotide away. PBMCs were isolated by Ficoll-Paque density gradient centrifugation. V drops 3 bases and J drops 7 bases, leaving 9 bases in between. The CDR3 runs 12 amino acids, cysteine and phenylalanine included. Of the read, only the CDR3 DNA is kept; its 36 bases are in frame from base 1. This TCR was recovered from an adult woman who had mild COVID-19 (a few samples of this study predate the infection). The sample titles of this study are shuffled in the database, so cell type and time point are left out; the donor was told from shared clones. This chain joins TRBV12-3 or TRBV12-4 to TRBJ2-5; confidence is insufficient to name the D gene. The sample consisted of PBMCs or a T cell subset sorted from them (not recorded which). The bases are TGTGCCAGCAGTTTTGCGGAGCCGACCCAGTACTTC. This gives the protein CASSFAEPTQYF.